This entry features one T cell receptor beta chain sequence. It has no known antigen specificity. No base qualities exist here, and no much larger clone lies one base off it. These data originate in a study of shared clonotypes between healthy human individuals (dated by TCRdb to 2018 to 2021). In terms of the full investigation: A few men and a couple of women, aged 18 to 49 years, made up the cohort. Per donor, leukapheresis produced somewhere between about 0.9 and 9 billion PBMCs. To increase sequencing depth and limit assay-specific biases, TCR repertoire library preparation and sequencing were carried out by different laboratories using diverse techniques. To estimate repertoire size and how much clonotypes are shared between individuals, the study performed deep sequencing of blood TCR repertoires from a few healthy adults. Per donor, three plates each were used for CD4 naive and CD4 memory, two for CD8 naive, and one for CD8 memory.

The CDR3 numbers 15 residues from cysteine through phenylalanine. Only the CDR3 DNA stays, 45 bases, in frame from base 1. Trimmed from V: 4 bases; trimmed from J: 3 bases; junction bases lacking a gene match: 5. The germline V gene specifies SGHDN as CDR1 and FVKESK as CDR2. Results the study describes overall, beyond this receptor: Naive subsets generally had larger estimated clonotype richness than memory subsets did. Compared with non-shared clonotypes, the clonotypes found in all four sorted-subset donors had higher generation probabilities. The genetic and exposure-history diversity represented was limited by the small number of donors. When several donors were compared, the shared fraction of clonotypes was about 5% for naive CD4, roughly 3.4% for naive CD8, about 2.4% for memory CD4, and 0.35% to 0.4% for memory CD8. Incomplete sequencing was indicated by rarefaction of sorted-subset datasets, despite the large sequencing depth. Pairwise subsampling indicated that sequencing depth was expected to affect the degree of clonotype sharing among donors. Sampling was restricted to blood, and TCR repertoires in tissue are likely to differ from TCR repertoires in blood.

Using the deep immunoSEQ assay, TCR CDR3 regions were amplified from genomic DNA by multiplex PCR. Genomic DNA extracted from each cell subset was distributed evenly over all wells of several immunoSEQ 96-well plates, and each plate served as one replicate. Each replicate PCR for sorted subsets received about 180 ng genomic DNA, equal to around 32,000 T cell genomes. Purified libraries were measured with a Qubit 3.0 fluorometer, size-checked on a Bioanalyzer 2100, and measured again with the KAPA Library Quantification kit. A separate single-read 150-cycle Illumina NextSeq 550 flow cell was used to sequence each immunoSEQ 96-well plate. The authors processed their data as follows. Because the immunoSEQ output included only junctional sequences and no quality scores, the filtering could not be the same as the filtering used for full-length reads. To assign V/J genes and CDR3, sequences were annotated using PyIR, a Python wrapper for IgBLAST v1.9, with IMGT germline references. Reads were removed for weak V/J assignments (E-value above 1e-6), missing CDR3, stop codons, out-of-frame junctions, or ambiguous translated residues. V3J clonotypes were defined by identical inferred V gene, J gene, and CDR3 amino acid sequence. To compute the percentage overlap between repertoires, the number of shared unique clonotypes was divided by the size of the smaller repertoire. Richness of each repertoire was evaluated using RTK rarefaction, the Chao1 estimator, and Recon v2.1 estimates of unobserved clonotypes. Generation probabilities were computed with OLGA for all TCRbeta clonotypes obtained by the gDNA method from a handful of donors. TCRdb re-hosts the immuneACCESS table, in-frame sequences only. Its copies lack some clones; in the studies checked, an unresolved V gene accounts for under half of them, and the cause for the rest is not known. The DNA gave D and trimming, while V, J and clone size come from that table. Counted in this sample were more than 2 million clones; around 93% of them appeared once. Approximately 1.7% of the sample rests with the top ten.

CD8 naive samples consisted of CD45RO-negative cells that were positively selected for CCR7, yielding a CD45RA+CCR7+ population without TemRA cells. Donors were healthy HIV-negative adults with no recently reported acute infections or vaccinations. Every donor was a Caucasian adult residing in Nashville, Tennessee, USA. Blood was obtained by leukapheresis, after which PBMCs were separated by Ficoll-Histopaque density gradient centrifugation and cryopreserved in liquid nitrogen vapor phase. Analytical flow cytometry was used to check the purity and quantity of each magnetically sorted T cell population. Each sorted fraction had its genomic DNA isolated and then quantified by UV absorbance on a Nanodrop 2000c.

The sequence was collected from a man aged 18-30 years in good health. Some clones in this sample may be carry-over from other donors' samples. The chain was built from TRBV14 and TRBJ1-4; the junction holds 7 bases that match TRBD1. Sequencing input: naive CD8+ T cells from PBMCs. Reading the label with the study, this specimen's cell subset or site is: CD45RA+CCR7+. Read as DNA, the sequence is TGTGCCAGCAGCCTGCGACAGGGTTCTAATGAAAAACTGTTTTTT. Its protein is CASSLRQGSNEKLFF.